Listed below are T cell receptor beta chains from one sample, sequenced in a study of T cell responses to AZD1222 COVID-19 vaccine. Using immunoSEQ multiplex PCR, the repertoire was profiled, and TCRdb retains in-frame clones only, with some absent. The profile shows about 94,000 clones, roughly 90% of them singletons. Sample: peripheral blood, taken 28 days after the second AZD1222 dose. The receptors stem from an adult who received the AZD1222 COVID-19 vaccine. Both conserved end residues are part of each CDR3. A D gene is named only where the DNA matches it firmly. A row's size may be missing; if present it is once, few, many or a size class.

J gene: TRBJ1-2
V gene: TRBV5-8
D gene: TRBD1
clone size: -
CDR3 protein: CASRGAGQRGGVTNYGYTF
CDR3 DNA: TGTGCCAGCAGGGGAGCGGGACAGCGCGGGGGAGTTACTAACTATGGCTACACCTTC

J gene: TRBJ2-5
V gene: TRBV6-1
D gene: -
clone size: -
CDR3 protein: CASSEPNQETQYF
CDR3 DNA: TGTGCCAGCAGTGAACCGAACCAAGAGACCCAGTACTTC

J gene: TRBJ2-1
V gene: TRBV11-1
D gene: TRBD2
clone size: -
CDR3 protein: CASSLGGLALDEQFF
CDR3 DNA: TGTGCCAGCAGCTTAGGGGGACTAGCCCTCGATGAGCAGTTCTTC

J gene: TRBJ2-7
V gene: TRBV7-2
D gene: -
clone size: once
CDR3 protein: CASSLGTTAAYEQYF
CDR3 DNA: TGTGCCAGCAGCTTAGGGACTACCGCAGCCTACGAGCAGTACTTC

J gene: TRBJ2-2
V gene: TRBV6-5
D gene: TRBD1
clone size: -
CDR3 protein: CASSFGQGTTGELFF
CDR3 DNA: TGTGCCAGCAGTTTTGGACAGGGTACCACCGGGGAGCTGTTTTTT

J gene: TRBJ2-5
V gene: TRBV5-8
D gene: -
clone size: -
CDR3 protein: CASSPEGRQTQYF
CDR3 DNA: TGTGCCAGCAGCCCGGAGGGACGACAGACCCAGTACTTC

J gene: TRBJ2-1
V gene: TRBV18
D gene: TRBD2
clone size: -
CDR3 protein: CASSPVAGGSYNEQFF
CDR3 DNA: TGTGCCAGCTCACCGGTAGCGGGGGGCTCCTACAATGAGCAGTTCTTC

J gene: TRBJ1-2
V gene: TRBV18
D gene: TRBD1
clone size: -
CDR3 protein: CASSPDRAYGYTF
CDR3 DNA: TGTGCCAGCTCACCCGACAGGGCTTATGGCTACACCTTC

J gene: TRBJ2-3
V gene: TRBV18
D gene: TRBD2
clone size: -
CDR3 protein: CASSPVASGDTDTQYF
CDR3 DNA: TGTGCCAGCTCACCAGTCGCCAGCGGGGACACAGATACGCAGTATTTT

J gene: TRBJ1-5
V gene: TRBV7-8
D gene: -
clone size: -
CDR3 protein: CASSFGREGQPQHF
CDR3 DNA: TGTGCCAGCAGCTTCGGCAGGGAGGGTCAGCCCCAGCATTTT

J gene: TRBJ1-1
V gene: TRBV7-9
D gene: -
clone size: -
CDR3 protein: CASSSAGVNTEAFF
CDR3 DNA: TGTGCCAGCAGCTCGGCAGGGGTGAACACTGAAGCTTTCTTT

J gene: TRBJ1-2
V gene: TRBV18
D gene: TRBD1
clone size: -
CDR3 protein: CASSQARQGGSYGYTF
CDR3 DNA: TGTGCCAGCTCACAAGCCCGACAGGGGGGTTCCTATGGCTACACCTTC

J gene: TRBJ1-5
V gene: TRBV12-3/TRBV12-4
D gene: -
clone size: -
CDR3 protein: CASSLRTGQPQHF
CDR3 DNA: TGTGCCAGCAGTTTAAGGACCGGGCAGCCCCAGCATTTT

J gene: TRBJ2-7
V gene: TRBV2
D gene: -
clone size: -
CDR3 protein: CASSENDGGHTYEQYF
CDR3 DNA: TGTGCCAGCAGTGAAAATGACGGGGGACACACCTACGAGCAGTACTTC

J gene: TRBJ2-7
V gene: TRBV27
D gene: TRBD2
clone size: -
CDR3 protein: CASSSNIGLVENYEQYF
CDR3 DNA: TGTGCCAGCAGTTCCAACATCGGACTAGTCGAAAACTACGAGCAGTACTTC

J gene: TRBJ1-6
V gene: TRBV19
D gene: -
clone size: -
CDR3 protein: CASSRIADNSPLHF
CDR3 DNA: TGTGCCAGTAGTCGGATAGCGGATAATTCACCCCTCCACTTT

J gene: TRBJ1-5
V gene: TRBV10-3
D gene: TRBD1
clone size: -
CDR3 protein: CAISPDRGGQPQHF
CDR3 DNA: TGTGCCATCAGTCCCGACAGGGGTGGCCAGCCCCAGCATTTT

J gene: TRBJ1-2
V gene: TRBV6-1
D gene: -
clone size: -
CDR3 protein: CASSEAVPTANYGYTF
CDR3 DNA: TGTGCCAGCAGTGAAGCCGTCCCCACCGCTAACTATGGCTACACCTTC

J gene: TRBJ2-3
V gene: TRBV2
D gene: -
clone size: -
CDR3 protein: CASSEFRGSTDTQYF
CDR3 DNA: TGTGCCAGCAGTGAATTTCGGGGCAGCACAGATACGCAGTATTTT

J gene: TRBJ2-7
V gene: TRBV9
D gene: -
clone size: -
CDR3 protein: CASSVRSMEEQYF
CDR3 DNA: TGTGCCAGCAGCGTGCGGTCCATGGAGGAGCAGTACTTC

J gene: TRBJ2-3
V gene: TRBV7-9
D gene: -
clone size: -
CDR3 protein: CASSPRRASTDTQYF
CDR3 DNA: TGTGCCAGCAGCCCCCGGCGGGCTAGCACAGATACGCAGTATTTT

J gene: TRBJ1-2
V gene: TRBV6-5
D gene: TRBD1
clone size: -
CDR3 protein: CAIADREDGYTF
CDR3 DNA: TGTGCCATAGCCGACAGGGAGGATGGCTACACCTTC

J gene: TRBJ2-5
V gene: TRBV2
D gene: TRBD2
clone size: -
CDR3 protein: CASSPGLAGVQETQYF
CDR3 DNA: TGTGCCAGCAGCCCCGGACTAGCGGGAGTCCAAGAGACCCAGTACTTC

J gene: TRBJ1-2
V gene: TRBV2
D gene: -
clone size: -
CDR3 protein: CASSEQGPNYGYTF
CDR3 DNA: TGTGCCAGCAGTGAACAGGGGCCTAACTATGGCTACACCTTC

J gene: TRBJ2-5
V gene: TRBV9
D gene: TRBD2
clone size: -
CDR3 protein: CASSVGDSGSVETQYF
CDR3 DNA: TGTGCCAGCAGCGTAGGGGATAGCGGGAGTGTGGAGACCCAGTACTTC

J gene: TRBJ1-6
V gene: TRBV19
D gene: TRBD1
clone size: -
CDR3 protein: CATAATGSTLHF
CDR3 DNA: TGTGCCACCGCGGCGACAGGGTCAACCCTCCACTTT

J gene: TRBJ1-3
V gene: TRBV7-9
D gene: TRBD1
clone size: -
CDR3 protein: CASSLARTGGNTIYF
CDR3 DNA: TGTGCCAGCAGCTTAGCCCGGACAGGTGGAAACACCATATATTTT

J gene: TRBJ1-1
V gene: TRBV2
D gene: -
clone size: -
CDR3 protein: CASSEALAEAFF
CDR3 DNA: TGTGCCAGCAGTGAAGCGTTGGCTGAAGCTTTCTTT

J gene: TRBJ1-2
V gene: TRBV4-3
D gene: TRBD1
clone size: -
CDR3 protein: CASSQDYRGSNYGYTF
CDR3 DNA: TGCGCCAGCAGCCAAGATTACAGGGGTAGTAACTATGGCTACACCTTC

J gene: TRBJ1-6
V gene: TRBV7-8
D gene: -
clone size: -
CDR3 protein: CASSKAVDNSPLHF
CDR3 DNA: TGTGCCAGCAGCAAAGCCGTGGATAATTCACCCCTCCACTTT

J gene: TRBJ2-7
V gene: TRBV27
D gene: TRBD1
clone size: -
CDR3 protein: CASSSGTAPVEQYF
CDR3 DNA: TGTGCCAGCAGTTCCGGGACAGCCCCGGTGGAGCAGTACTTC

J gene: TRBJ1-5
V gene: TRBV4-1
D gene: -
clone size: once
CDR3 protein: CASSHDSPRNQPQHF
CDR3 DNA: TGCGCCAGCAGCCATGATAGCCCCAGAAATCAGCCCCAGCATTTT

J gene: TRBJ1-2
V gene: TRBV19
D gene: -
clone size: few
CDR3 protein: CASSASLGATHGYTF
CDR3 DNA: TGTGCCAGTAGTGCCTCCCTGGGGGCAACGCATGGCTACACCTTC

J gene: TRBJ1-2
V gene: TRBV10-3
D gene: TRBD1
clone size: once
CDR3 protein: CAISESGTVYGYTF
CDR3 DNA: TGTGCCATCAGTGAGTCGGGGACAGTTTATGGCTACACCTTC

J gene: TRBJ2-2
V gene: TRBV6-5
D gene: TRBD2
clone size: -
CDR3 protein: CASSYTSGSGELFF
CDR3 DNA: TGTGCCAGCAGTTACACTAGCGGGAGCGGGGAGCTGTTTTTT

J gene: TRBJ2-1
V gene: TRBV9
D gene: TRBD2
clone size: -
CDR3 protein: CASSVRVGRDYNEQFF
CDR3 DNA: TGTGCCAGCAGCGTACGTGTAGGGAGGGATTACAATGAGCAGTTCTTC

J gene: TRBJ1-2
V gene: TRBV7-2
D gene: TRBD1
clone size: once
CDR3 protein: CASSLQSSSTGKGYTF
CDR3 DNA: TGTGCCAGCAGCTTACAGTCCTCGTCGACAGGGAAGGGCTACACCTTC

J gene: TRBJ2-5
V gene: TRBV7-3
D gene: -
clone size: once
CDR3 protein: CASSLGQGIGETQYF
CDR3 DNA: TGTGCCAGCAGCTTAGGCCAGGGGATTGGAGAGACCCAGTACTTC

J gene: TRBJ1-3
V gene: TRBV5-1
D gene: -
clone size: -
CDR3 protein: CASSSDGFSGNTIYF
CDR3 DNA: TGCGCCAGCAGCAGTGACGGGTTCTCTGGAAACACCATATATTTT